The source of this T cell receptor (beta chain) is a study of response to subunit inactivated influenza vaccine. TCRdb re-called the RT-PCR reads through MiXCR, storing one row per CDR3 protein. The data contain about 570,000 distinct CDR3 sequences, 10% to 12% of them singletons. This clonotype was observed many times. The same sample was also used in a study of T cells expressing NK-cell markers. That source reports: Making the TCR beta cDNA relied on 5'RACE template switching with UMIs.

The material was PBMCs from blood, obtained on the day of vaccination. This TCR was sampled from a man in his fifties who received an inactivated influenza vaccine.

In nucleotides, the CDR3 is TGTGCCAGCAGCCCGGCATCAGCCGGCACCGGGGAGCTGTTTTTT. Its protein is CASSPASAGTGELFF. This chain joins TRBV7-8 and TRBJ2-2; D remains ambiguous. The V and J ends lost 5 bases and 4 bases respectively, with 14 bases between them. The CDR3 has 15 amino acids. The germline gives CDR1 SGHVS, CDR2 FQNEAQ.